This T cell receptor (beta chain) was identified during a study of follicular helper T cells after annual influenza vaccination. About the study: Across the 2013-2014, 2014-2015 and 2015-2016 vaccination seasons, some subjects were resampled. Whole-study findings and limits: Most later recoveries of Day 7 ICOS+CD38+ clones were ICOS-CD38- cTfh.

Remarks on this clone: Its antigen is as yet unknown.

The time point here: 2014-2015 season, pre-vaccination. Community-dwelling subjects without influenza vaccination in the prior 6 months were enrolled. Libraries were prepared by immunoSEQ multiplex PCR; TCRdb keeps only in-frame clonotypes and omits some of them. The data hold roughly 14,000 clones, with around four fifths observed a single time. V gave up 5 bases and J gave up 4 bases; unmatched junction bases: 7. The CDR3 spans 14 residues. CDR1 SGHVS and CDR2 FQNEAQ come from the germline V gene. The chain carries TRBV7-8 and TRBJ1-2, with TRBD1 matching over 7 bases. This material consisted of CXCR5- memory CD4+ T cells sorted from blood, taken on the day of influenza vaccination. The TCR sequence derives from an adult who received the influenza vaccine. The CDR3, as DNA: TGTGCCAGCAGCCCGCAGACAGGGCTCTATGGCTACACCTTC. Translating it yields CASSPQTGLYGYTF.